The 18 T cell receptor beta chains given below trace back to one sample, sequenced in a study of human T cells and chemical hapten exposure. The time point here: pre-sensitization, week 0. Treatment meaning: therapeutic diphenylcyclopropenone sensitization with weekly scalp DPC. TCRdb redid the calling of the RACE reads with MiXCR, one entry per CDR3 protein. This table has over 70,000 distinct CDR3 sequences, about 15% appearing once. The source was whole blood, collected in connection with sensitization to the hapten diphenylcyclopropenone (DPC). These receptors were obtained from a woman aged 45 to 65 with alopecia areata. Some clones in this sample may be carry-over from other donors' samples.

The genes are TRBV19 and TRBJ2-1; 9 nucleotides line up with TRBD2. The CDR3 has 15 residues. After removal of 2 bases from V and 8 bases from J, the junction contained 7 bases not matched to a gene. The germline gives CDR1 LNHDA, CDR2 SQIVND (reference sequence). This chain's CDR3 is CASSIRSGSKDEQFF. The DNA of the CDR3 is TGTGCCAGTAGTATACGTAGCGGGAGTAAAGATGAGCAGTTCTTC.

The gene calls are TRBV6-6 and TRBJ2-5; no clear D. Germline V CDR1 and CDR2: MNHNY, SVGAGI (reference sequence). V lost 0 bases, J lost 4 bases, and 3 bases lay in between. The CDR3 is made up of 12 amino acids. The CDR3 sequence is CASSYSRETQYF. The CDR3 DNA sequence: TGTGCCAGCAGTTACTCGCGAGAGACCCAGTACTTC.

There are a few counts of this clonotype. This chain uses TRBV6-1 with TRBJ1-1; 9 nucleotides agree with TRBD1. CDR1 is MNHNS and CDR2 is SASEGT in the germline V gene. The J segment lost 0 bases and the V segment lost 0 bases, leaving 8 bases of the junction unmatched. CDR3 length: 18 amino acids. CDR3 sequence: CASSEATGGRGVNTEAFF. For the CDR3, the DNA is TGTGCCAGCAGTGAAGCTACAGGGGGCCGAGGAGTGAACACTGAAGCTTTCTTT.

The chain employs TRBV11-3 and TRBJ2-1; D perhaps matches TRBD2 (5 bases). Germline-derived CDR1 and CDR2 are SGHNT and YENEEA. The V gene lost 5 bases and the J gene lost 5 bases, with 19 bases spanning the gap. The CDR3 totals 16 residues. CDR3 in amino acids: CASSPAGGSTDNEQFF. In nucleotides, the CDR3 is TGTGCCAGCAGCCCCGCAGGCGGGTCGACGGACAATGAGCAGTTCTTC.

This sequence joins TRBV4-3 and TRBJ1-1; tentatively, D is TRBD1 (6 bases). The germline CDR1 and CDR2 sequences are LGHNA and YSLEER. V was cut by 8 bases and J by 4 bases, with 17 bases left in between. The CDR3 covers 14 residues. The CDR3 sequence is CASWGASVVTEAFF. CDR3 in DNA: TGCGCCAGCTGGGGGGCGAGTGTGGTCACTGAAGCTTTCTTT.

This rearrangement joins TRBV20-1 to TRBJ2-7; no definite D call. The V and J ends lost 3 bases and 0 bases respectively, with 9 bases between them. The CDR3 spans 13 residues. Germline V lookup: CDR1 DFQATT, CDR2 SNEGSKA (reference sequence). Written as DNA, the CDR3 is TGCAGTGCTAGCTCGTCAAACTCCTACGAGCAGTACTTC. Residues: CSASSSNSYEQYF.

This clonotype was seen more than once but under ten times. This chain joins TRBV7-2 and TRBJ2-1; no definite D call. The CDR3 covers 16 residues. Between the trimmed V and J ends, which lost 5 bases and 0 bases, there was a span of 14 bases. From germline, CDR1 is SGHTA and CDR2 FQGNSA. The CDR3 is CASSPRAASSYNEQFF. CDR3 DNA sequence: TGTGCCAGCAGCCCCCGGGCCGCGAGCTCCTACAATGAGCAGTTCTTC.

This clonotype has just a few counts. CDR3 DNA: TGCAGCGTGGGCCCAACCTGGAACACTGAAGCTTTCTTT. It codes for CSVGPTWNTEAFF. V gene TRBV29-1 combines with J gene TRBJ1-1; D remains unclear. The CDR3 loop spans 13 amino acids. Trimming removed 6 bases at V and 1 base at J, with 12 bases between. From germline, CDR1 is SQVTM and CDR2 ANQGSEA.

The CDR3 sequence is CASSLSAQGGTQPQHF. For the CDR3, the DNA is TGTGCCAGCTCACTCTCGGCCCAAGGGGGGACTCAGCCCCAGCATTTT. The chain employs TRBV18 and TRBJ1-5; D perhaps matches TRBD1 (6 bases). Germline V CDR1 and CDR2: KGHSH, LQKENI. The CDR3 totals 16 residues. V lost 4 bases and J lost 6, with 19 bases in between.

This clonotype has a handful of counts. The chain recombines TRBV12-3 or TRBV12-4 with TRBJ2-5, with D perhaps matching TRBD2 (6 bases). V lost 6 bases, J lost 14 bases, and 25 bases lay in between. The CDR3 length is 14 residues. The CDR3 region is CASRTPYDAAGPYF. CDR3 sequence (DNA): TGTGCCAGCAGAACACCGTATGATGCAGCGGGCCCTTACTTC.

This clonotype was detected only a few times. This chain links TRBV3-1 with TRBJ2-1; no definite D call. V was shortened by 0 bases and J by 4 bases, with 7 bases between the two germline ends. Germline V gene sequence: CDR1 LGHDT, CDR2 YNNKEL (reference sequence). This CDR3 region has 14 residues. CDR3 in DNA: TGTGCCAGCAGCCAAGATCGACAATACAATGAGCAGTTCTTC. Amino acids: CASSQDRQYNEQFF.

The chain combines TRBV5-6 with TRBJ2-7; 9 bases align to TRBD1. This CDR3 region has 15 residues. Germline V gene lookup returns CDR1 SGHDT and CDR2 YYEEEE. V was pared by 3 bases and J by 1 base, with 5 bases of the junction left unmatched. The CDR3 here is CASSSDRGRSYEQYF. The CDR3 DNA follows: TGTGCCAGCAGCTCCGACAGGGGGAGATCCTACGAGCAGTACTTC. The complete variable domain, with remaining parts taken from reference TRBV5-6 and TRBJ2-7, reads DAGVTQSPTHLIKTRGQQVTLRCSPKSGHDTVSWYQQALGQGPQFIFQYYEEEERQRGNFPDRFSGHQFPNYSSELNVNALLLGDSALYLCASSSDRGRSYEQYFGPGTRLTVT.

The V gene is TRBV27, the J gene TRBJ1-1; TRBD1 is a possible D gene (5 bases). CDR1 is MNHEY, CDR2 SMNVEV, per germline (reference sequence). The CDR3 has 11 amino acids. Trimming shortened V by 6 bases and J by 7 bases, and 9 bases separated the two germline ends. CDR3 DNA sequence: TGTGCCAGCAGCCACAGGTTTGAAGCTTTCTTT. It encodes CASSHRFEAFF.

The chain couples TRBV3-1 to TRBJ2-7; 14 bases are a match to TRBD2. Germline trimming cut 1 base from V and 4 bases from J; bases unmatched to any gene: 3. The CDR3 totals 16 residues. The V gene's germline CDR1 is LGHDT and CDR2 YNNKEL (reference sequence). The chain's CDR3 is CASSQAGTSGSYEQYF. The CDR3 DNA follows: TGTGCCAGCAGCCAAGCTGGGACTAGCGGGAGTTACGAGCAGTACTTC.

This clonotype appeared a few times. The rearrangement uses TRBV20-1 and TRBJ2-3, with 7 positions matching TRBD2. V shed 4 bases, J shed 5 bases, and the junction held 9 bases outside the gene matches. This CDR3 comprises 14 residues. CDR1 DFQATT and CDR2 SNEGSKA come from the germline V gene (reference sequence). The CDR3 coding sequence is TGCAGTGCTACAGGCGGGAGAGGAATAGATACGCAGTATTTT. As protein: CSATGGRGIDTQYF.

This clonotype was counted many times. This rearrangement joins TRBV7-6 to TRBJ2-7; unclear D gene. CDR1 and CDR2 (germline): SGHVS, FNYEAQ. The CDR3 extends over 14 amino acids. The V end was cut by 5 bases, the J end by 0 bases, with 11 bases between. The CDR3 region is CASSTLSGSYEQYF. CDR3 sequence (DNA): TGTGCCAGCAGCACCTTATCGGGCTCCTACGAGCAGTACTTC.

This chain links TRBV29-1 with TRBJ1-1; D possibly corresponds to TRBD1 (6 bases). The V and J ends lost 4 bases and 1 base respectively, with 10 bases between them. Germline values: CDR1 SQVTM, CDR2 ANQGSEA. The CDR3 runs 13 residues. CDR3 nucleotide sequence: TGCAGCGTTGTGGGACAAGAGAACACTGAAGCTTTCTTT. As protein: CSVVGQENTEAFF.

The sample holds a few counts of this clonotype. In DNA form, the CDR3 reads TGTGCCAGCAGTCCGACTACCGGGAGCACAGATACGCAGTATTTT. Encoded protein: CASSPTTGSTDTQYF. The genes are TRBV28 and TRBJ2-3; TRBD2 might be the D (5 bases). V lost 5 bases to trimming and J lost 0 bases, with 12 bases between them. CDR1 is MDHEN and CDR2 is SYDVKM in the germline V gene. CDR3 length: 15 amino acids.